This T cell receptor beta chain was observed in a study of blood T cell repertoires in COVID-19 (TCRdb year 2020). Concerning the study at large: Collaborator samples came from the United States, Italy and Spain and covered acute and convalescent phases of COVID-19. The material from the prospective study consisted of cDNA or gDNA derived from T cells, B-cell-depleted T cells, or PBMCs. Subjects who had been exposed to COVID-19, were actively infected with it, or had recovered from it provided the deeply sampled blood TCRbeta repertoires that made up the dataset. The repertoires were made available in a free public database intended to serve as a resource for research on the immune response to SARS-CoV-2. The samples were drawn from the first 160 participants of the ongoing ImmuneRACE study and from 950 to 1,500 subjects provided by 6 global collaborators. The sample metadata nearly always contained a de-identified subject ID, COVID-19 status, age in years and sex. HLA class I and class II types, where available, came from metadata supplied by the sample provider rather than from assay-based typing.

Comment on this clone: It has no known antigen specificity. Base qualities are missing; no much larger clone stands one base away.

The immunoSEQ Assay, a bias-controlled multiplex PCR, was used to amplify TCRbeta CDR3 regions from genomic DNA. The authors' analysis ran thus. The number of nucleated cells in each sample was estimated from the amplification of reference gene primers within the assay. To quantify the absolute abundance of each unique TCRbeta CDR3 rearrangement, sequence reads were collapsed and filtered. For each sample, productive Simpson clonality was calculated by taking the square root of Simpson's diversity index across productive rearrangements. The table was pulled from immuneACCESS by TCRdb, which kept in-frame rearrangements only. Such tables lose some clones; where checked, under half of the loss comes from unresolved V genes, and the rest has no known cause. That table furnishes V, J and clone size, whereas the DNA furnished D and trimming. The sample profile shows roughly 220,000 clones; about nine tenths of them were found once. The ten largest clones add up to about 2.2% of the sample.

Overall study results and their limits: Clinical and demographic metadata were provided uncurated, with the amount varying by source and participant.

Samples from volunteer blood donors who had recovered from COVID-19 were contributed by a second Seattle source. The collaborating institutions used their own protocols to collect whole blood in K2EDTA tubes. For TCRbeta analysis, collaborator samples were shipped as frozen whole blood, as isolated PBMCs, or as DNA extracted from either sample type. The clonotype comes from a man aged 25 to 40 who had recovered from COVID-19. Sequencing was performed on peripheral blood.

The DNA sequence reads TGCGCCAGCAGCCAAATTGGGAAACCAGGGAGGAACGAGCAGTACTTC. It is translated as CASSQIGKPGRNEQYF. The rearrangement combines TRBV4-1 with TRBJ2-7; TRBD2 is a weak D gene call, 6 bases matching. V is clipped by 2 bases and J by 5 bases, and the sequence between their germline boundaries is 19 bases long. The CDR3 holds 16 amino acids from the cysteine to the phenylalanine. Here the CDR3 DNA is all that survives: 48 bases in frame from base 1. Based on the germline V gene, the CDR1 and CDR2 sequences are MGHRA and YSYEKL.